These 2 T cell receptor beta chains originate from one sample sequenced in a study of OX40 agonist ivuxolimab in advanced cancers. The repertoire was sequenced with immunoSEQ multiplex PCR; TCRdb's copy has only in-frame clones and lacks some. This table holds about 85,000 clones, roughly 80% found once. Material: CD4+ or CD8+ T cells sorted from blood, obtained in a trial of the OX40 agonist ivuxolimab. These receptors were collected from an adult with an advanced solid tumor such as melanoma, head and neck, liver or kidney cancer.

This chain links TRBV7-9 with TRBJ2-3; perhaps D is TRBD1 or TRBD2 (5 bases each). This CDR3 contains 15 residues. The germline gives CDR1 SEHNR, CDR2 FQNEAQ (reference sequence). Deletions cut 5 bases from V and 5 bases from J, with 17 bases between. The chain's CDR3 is CASSDTGQRRDTQYF. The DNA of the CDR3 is TGTGCCAGCAGCGACACGGGGCAGAGGAGAGATACGCAGTATTTT.

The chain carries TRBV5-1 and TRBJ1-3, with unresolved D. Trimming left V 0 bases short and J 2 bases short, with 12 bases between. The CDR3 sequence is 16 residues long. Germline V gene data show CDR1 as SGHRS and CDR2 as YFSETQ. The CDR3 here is CASSLVSAEAGNTIYF. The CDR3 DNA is TGCGCCAGCAGCTTGGTGTCGGCCGAAGCTGGAAACACCATATATTTT.